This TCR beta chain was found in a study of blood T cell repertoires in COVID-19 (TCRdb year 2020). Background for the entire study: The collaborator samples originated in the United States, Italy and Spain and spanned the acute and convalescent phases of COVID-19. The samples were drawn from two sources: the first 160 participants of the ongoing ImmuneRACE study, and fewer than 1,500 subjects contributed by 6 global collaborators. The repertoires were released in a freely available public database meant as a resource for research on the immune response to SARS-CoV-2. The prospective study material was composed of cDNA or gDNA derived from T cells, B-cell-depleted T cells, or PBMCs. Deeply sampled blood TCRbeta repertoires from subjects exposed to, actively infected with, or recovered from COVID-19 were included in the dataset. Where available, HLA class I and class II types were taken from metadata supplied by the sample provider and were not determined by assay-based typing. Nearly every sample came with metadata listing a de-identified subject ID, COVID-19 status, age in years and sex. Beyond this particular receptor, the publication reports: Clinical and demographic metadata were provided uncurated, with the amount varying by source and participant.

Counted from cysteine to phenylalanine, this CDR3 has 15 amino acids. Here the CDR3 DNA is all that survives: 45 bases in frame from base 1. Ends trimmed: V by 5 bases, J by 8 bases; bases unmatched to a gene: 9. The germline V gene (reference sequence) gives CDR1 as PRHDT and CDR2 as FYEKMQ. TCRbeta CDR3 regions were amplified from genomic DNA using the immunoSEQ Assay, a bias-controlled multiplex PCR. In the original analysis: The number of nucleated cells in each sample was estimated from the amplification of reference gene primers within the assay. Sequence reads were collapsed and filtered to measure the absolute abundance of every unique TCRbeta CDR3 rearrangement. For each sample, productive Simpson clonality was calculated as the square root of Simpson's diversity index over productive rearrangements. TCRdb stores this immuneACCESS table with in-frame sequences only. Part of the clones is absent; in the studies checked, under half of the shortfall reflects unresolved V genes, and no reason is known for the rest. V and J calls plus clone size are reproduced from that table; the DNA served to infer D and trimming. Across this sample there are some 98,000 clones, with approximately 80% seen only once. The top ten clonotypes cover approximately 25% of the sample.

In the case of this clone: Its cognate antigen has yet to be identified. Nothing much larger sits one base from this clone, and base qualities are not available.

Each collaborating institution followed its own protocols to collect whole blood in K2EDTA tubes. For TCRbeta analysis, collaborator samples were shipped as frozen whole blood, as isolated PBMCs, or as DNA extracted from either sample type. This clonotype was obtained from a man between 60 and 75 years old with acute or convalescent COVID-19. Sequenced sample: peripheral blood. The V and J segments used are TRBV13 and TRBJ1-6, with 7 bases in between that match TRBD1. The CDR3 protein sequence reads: CASSPRTGWDSPLHF. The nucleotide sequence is TGTGCCAGCAGCCCTCGGACAGGTTGGGATTCACCCCTCCACTTT.